The 26 T cell receptor beta chains in this list originate from one sample, sequenced in a study of T cells in Graves' hyperthyroidism and ophthalmopathy. Amplification yielded TCR beta CDR3 regions, with RNA transcripts as the source. Using the HTBI primer set, a first-round RT-PCR was run on the TCR CDR3. TCRdb used MiXCR to reprocess the multiplex PCR reads, holding one entry per CDR3 protein. Counted here are hundreds of thousands of distinct CDR3 sequences, about 15% occurring once; the ten biggest clones make up about 22%. The sample taken for sequencing was blood. These receptors were collected from a woman between 25 and 40 years old with Graves' hyperthyroidism.

The chain has TRBV5-1 and TRBJ2-2; tentatively, D is TRBD2 (6 bases). Germline CDR1 is SGHRS and CDR2 is YFSETQ. This CDR3 comprises 16 residues. Trimming took off 0 bases at V and 1 base at J, with 10 bases between the two ends. CDR3 bases: TGCGCCAGCAGCTTGGCCGCGGGGATGAACACCGGGGAGCTGTTTTTT. As protein: CASSLAAGMNTGELFF.

This clonotype was counted only a few times. This chain links TRBV30 with TRBJ2-7; either TRBD1 or TRBD2 may fit D (5 bases each). The V end lost 4 bases, the J end lost 3 bases, and 22 bases lay between the germline ends. Germline V gene lookup returns CDR1 GTSNPN and CDR2 SVGIG (reference sequence). The CDR3 is made up of 16 amino acids. CDR3 region: CAWKSGTLQSLYEQYF. The CDR3 DNA reads TGTGCCTGGAAGTCGGGGACGCTGCAGAGCCTCTACGAGCAGTACTTC.

V usage is TRBV5-1 and J usage is TRBJ1-2; D is unresolved. This CDR3 contains 15 residues. The germline gives CDR1 SGHRS, CDR2 YFSETQ. The ends were cut back, 0 bases at V and 2 bases at J, with 11 bases in the middle. For the CDR3, the DNA is TGCGCCAGCAGCTTGGGACCGACGGTCAACTATGGCTACACCTTC. Protein product: CASSLGPTVNYGYTF.

The rearrangement joins TRBV29-1 to TRBJ2-7, with 8 nucleotides matching TRBD2. Germline-derived CDR1 and CDR2 are SQVTM and ANQGSEA. The CDR3 consists of 13 residues. The V segment lost 6 bases and the J segment 3 bases; nucleotides outside the gene matches: 7. CDR3 sequence reads: CSVSGGKGYEQYF. In DNA, the CDR3 is TGCAGCGTCTCGGGGGGGAAGGGCTACGAGCAGTACTTC.

This clonotype was observed at least ten times. The chain has TRBV6-1 and TRBJ2-7; perhaps TRBD1 as D (5 bases). This CDR3 is 13 amino acids long. Germline values: CDR1 MNHNS, CDR2 SASEGT. V was pared by 5 bases and J by 4 bases, with 12 bases between. The CDR3 spells CASSYFQGYEQYF. The CDR3 region has the DNA TGTGCCAGCAGTTACTTCCAGGGTTACGAGCAGTACTTC.

The chain carries TRBV20-1 and TRBJ2-7; D possibly corresponds to TRBD1 (5 bases). V was cut by 3 bases and J by 3 bases, with 12 bases left in between. This CDR3 has 13 residues. The V gene's germline CDR1 is DFQATT and CDR2 SNEGSKA (reference sequence). CDR3 sequence reads: CSARHLTVYEQYF. The DNA of the CDR3 is TGCAGTGCTAGGCATTTGACAGTCTACGAGCAGTACTTC.

This clonotype has only one observation. The chain is built from TRBV6-6 and TRBJ2-5, with 12 bases matching TRBD2. The CDR3 extends over 18 amino acids. Trimming at V came to 0 bases and at J to 5 bases, leaving 10 bases not matched to a gene. Germline V gene sequence: CDR1 MNHNY, CDR2 SVGAGI (reference sequence). This CDR3 reads CASSYSLQRTSGVETQYF. The CDR3 DNA is TGTGCCAGCAGTTACTCGCTGCAAAGGACTAGCGGGGTGGAGACCCAGTACTTC.

As for this clonotype: The junction does not match germline at one end; this may be a read error. The chain links TRBV20-1 to TRBJ2-1; D perhaps matches TRBD1 (5 bases). Germline CDR1 and CDR2: DFQATT and SNEGSKA (reference sequence). The CDR3 loop spans 12 amino acids. CDR3 DNA: TGCAGCGCTAGTACAGGTGTCGTTGAGCAGTTCTTC. Protein product: CSASTGVVEQFF.

There are a few counts of this clonotype. This rearrangement joins TRBV27 to TRBJ2-7; D unresolved. Germline assignment: CDR1 MNHEY and CDR2 SMNVEV (reference sequence). Between the trimmed V and J ends, which lost 0 bases and 3 bases, there was a span of 12 bases. This CDR3 spans 15 amino acids. CDR3 region: CASSLSKRHNYEQYF. The DNA for the CDR3 is TGTGCCAGCAGTTTATCGAAGAGGCACAACTACGAGCAGTACTTC.

The genes are TRBV7-2 and TRBJ1-5; maybe TRBD1 (6 bases). Trimming took off 1 base at V and 5 bases at J, with 12 bases between the two ends. This CDR3 is built from 15 residues. The germline V gene has CDR1 SGHTA and CDR2 FQGNSA. The CDR3 protein is CASSLVRGPDQPQHF. For the CDR3, the DNA is TGTGCCAGCAGCTTAGTCCGGGGGCCCGATCAGCCCCAGCATTTT.

This clonotype came up a few times. This sequence joins TRBV10-2 and TRBJ2-2, with D perhaps matching TRBD1 (6 bases). CDR1 is WSHSY and CDR2 is SAAADI in the germline V gene. This CDR3 spans 17 amino acids. V lost 5 bases and J 6 bases, leaving 22 bases between the germline ends. CDR3 sequence: CASSWVGPYRVPGELFF. CDR3 in DNA: TGCGCCAGCAGTTGGGTCGGCCCCTACAGGGTTCCCGGGGAGCTGTTTTTT.

Only a few counts were recorded for this clonotype. The chain uses TRBV19 and TRBJ2-7; TRBD1 is a possible D gene (6 bases). V was trimmed by 3 bases and J by 7 bases, leaving 7 bases between them. CDR1 and CDR2 (germline): LNHDA, SQIVND (reference sequence). The CDR3 runs 11 residues. The CDR3 coding sequence is TGTGCCAGTAGTATCCAGGGGGAGCAGTACTTC. Protein product: CASSIQGEQYF.

This clonotype was recorded at least ten times. The CDR3 DNA reads as TGTGCCAGCAGTGAGCCCCTAGGCAACACTGAAGCTTTCTTT. Residues: CASSEPLGNTEAFF. The gene calls are TRBV6-1 and TRBJ1-1; D is unresolved. V lost 3 bases to trimming and J lost 2 bases, with 10 bases between them. CDR3 length: 14 residues. Germline CDR1 is MNHNS and CDR2 is SASEGT.

Here the CDR3 DNA reads TGTGCCAGTAGTATTGGGGCCCAGGGGGCCTGGAACACTGAAGCTTTCTTT. Its protein is CASSIGAQGAWNTEAFF. The chain couples TRBV19 to TRBJ1-1; 8 nucleotides match TRBD1. Germline V gives CDR1 LNHDA, CDR2 SQIVND (reference sequence). The CDR3 contains 17 residues. J gave up 1 base and V 3 bases, and 10 bases lay outside the gene matches.

This clonotype was detected ten times or more. The rearrangement joins TRBV6-1 to TRBJ1-2; no reliable D call. The germline V gene encodes CDR1 MNHNS and CDR2 SASEGT. V was cut by 7 bases and J by 5 bases, with 8 bases left in between. The CDR3 totals 11 residues. CDR3 in amino acids: CASTAGYGYTF. CDR3 nucleotides: TGTGCCAGCACGGCCGGATATGGCTACACCTTC.

This clonotype was counted ten times or more. The V call is TRBV11-2, the J call TRBJ2-2; D might be TRBD2 (5 bases). The length of the CDR3 is 14 residues. V was pared by 2 bases and J by 5 bases, with 9 bases between. Germline values: CDR1 SGHAT, CDR2 FQNNGV. In DNA, the CDR3 is TGTGCCAGCAGCTTACTTATAGCGACCGGGGAGCTGTTTTTT. It encodes CASSLLIATGELFF.

The table lists this clonotype with many counts. The chain combines TRBV7-2 with TRBJ2-1, with D possibly being TRBD2 (5 bases). The CDR3 loop spans 14 amino acids. V was shortened by 2 bases and J by 9 bases, with 14 bases between the two germline ends. Germline-derived CDR1 and CDR2 are SGHTA and FQGNSA. DNA of the CDR3: TGTGCCAGCAGCTTATATCGGACTCTCGTTGAGCAGTTCTTC. Amino acid sequence: CASSLYRTLVEQFF.

CDR3 residues: CSARGRASGYNEQFF. The CDR3 DNA is TGCAGTGCTAGAGGCAGGGCTAGCGGTTACAATGAGCAGTTCTTC. J is TRBJ2-1 and V is TRBV20-1; TRBD2 matches at 7 bases. In germline, CDR1 is DFQATT, CDR2 SNEGSKA (reference sequence). This CDR3 is built from 15 residues. The junction had 7 bases not matched to a gene; V was cut back by 1 base and J by 4 bases.

The chain is built from TRBV10-2 and TRBJ1-6; D not resolved. Trimming cost V 8 bases and J 8 bases, with 13 bases left between them. Germline V gives CDR1 WSHSY, CDR2 SAAADI. The CDR3 is made up of 13 amino acids. The CDR3 region has the DNA TGCGCCAGCGCCCTAGGCGGGGATTCACCCCTCCACTTT. Translating gives CASALGGDSPLHF.

This clonotype was counted only a few times. The chain recombines TRBV20-1 with TRBJ2-7; TRBD2 is a possible D gene (5 bases). V dropped 1 base and J dropped 2 bases, with 6 bases sitting between them. Germline V gives CDR1 DFQATT, CDR2 SNEGSKA (reference sequence). The CDR3 spans 12 residues. CDR3 amino acids: CSARGETYEQYF. In DNA form, the CDR3 reads TGCAGTGCTAGAGGGGAGACCTACGAGCAGTACTTC.

This clonotype occurred a few times. The gene calls are TRBV4-2 and TRBJ2-7, with TRBD2 matching 8 bases. The V gene's germline CDR1 is LGHNA and CDR2 YNFKEQ. The CDR3 sequence is 16 residues long. J was trimmed by 0 bases and V by 3 bases; bases with no gene match: 7. CDR3 sequence reads: CASSHPGGGSSYEQYF. Here the CDR3 DNA reads TGTGCCAGCAGCCATCCCGGCGGGGGGAGCTCCTACGAGCAGTACTTC.

V and J are TRBV10-3 and TRBJ2-1; D not certain. Trimming pared 5 bases from V and 7 bases from J, leaving 9 bases between. The CDR3 contains 12 residues. Germline CDR1 and CDR2: ENHRY and SYGVKD. CDR3 amino acids: CAISPGSNEQFF. CDR3 nucleotide sequence: TGTGCCATCAGTCCCGGGTCGAATGAGCAGTTCTTC.

This clonotype has only a few counts. This chain uses TRBV6-1 with TRBJ1-5; D is unclear. With 2 bases removed from V and 7 bases from J, the gap between germline ends came to 15 bases. Germline loops: CDR1 MNHNS, CDR2 SASEGT. This CDR3 has 15 amino acids. CDR3 DNA sequence: TGTGCCAGCAGTGAAAGTCTGGGTAGGAGGCAGCCCCAGCATTTT. It encodes CASSESLGRRQPQHF.

The chain combines TRBV2 with TRBJ2-5; D uncertain. Germline V gene data show CDR1 as SNHLY and CDR2 as FYNNEI. V was clipped by 6 bases and J by 1 base, with 12 bases between them. The CDR3 is made up of 14 amino acids. CDR3 in DNA: TGTGCCAGCAGAGTAGACCCTCTCCAAGAGACCCAGTACTTC. This sequence encodes CASRVDPLQETQYF.

Many counts were recorded for this clonotype. The chain joins TRBV5-1 to TRBJ2-3; D may be TRBD1 or TRBD2 (5 bases each). V was trimmed by 4 bases and J by 2 bases, leaving 11 bases between them. The germline CDR1 and CDR2 sequences are SGHRS and YFSETQ. The CDR3 is 14 residues long. CDR3 amino acids: CASSGGPYTDTQYF. The CDR3 DNA follows: TGCGCCAGCAGCGGGGGACCGTACACAGATACGCAGTATTTT.

This clonotype was detected only a few times. J is TRBJ2-3 and V is TRBV3-2. TRBV3-2 corresponds to a pseudogene. The CDR3 spans 16 residues. CDR3 DNA sequence: TGTGCCAGCAGCCAAGATTTGGGGGAGGGCACAGATACGCAGTATTTT. It codes for CASSQDLGEGTDTQYF.